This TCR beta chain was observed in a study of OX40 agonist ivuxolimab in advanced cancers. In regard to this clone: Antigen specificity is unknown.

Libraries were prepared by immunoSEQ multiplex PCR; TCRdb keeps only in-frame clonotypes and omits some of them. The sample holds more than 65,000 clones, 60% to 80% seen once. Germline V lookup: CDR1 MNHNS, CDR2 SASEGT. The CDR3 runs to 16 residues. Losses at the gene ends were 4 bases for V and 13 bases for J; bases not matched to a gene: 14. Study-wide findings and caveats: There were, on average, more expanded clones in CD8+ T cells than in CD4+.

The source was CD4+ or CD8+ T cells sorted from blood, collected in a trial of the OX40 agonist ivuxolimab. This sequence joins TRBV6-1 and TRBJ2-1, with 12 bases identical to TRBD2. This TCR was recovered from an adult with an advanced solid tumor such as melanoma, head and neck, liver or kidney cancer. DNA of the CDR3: TGTGCCAGCAGTGCGGCTAGCGGGAGGGCCTCGCGTCTACAGTTCTTC. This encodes CASSAASGRASRLQFF.